This entry lists 18 T cell receptor beta chains sequenced from one sample in a study of cytomegalovirus exposure and HLA in healthy donors. The PCR employed 60 Vbeta primers together with 13 Jbeta primers. Sequenced by immunoSEQ multiplex PCR; TCRdb stores in-frame clones only, minus some. The sample has some 59,000 clones, 82% seen once. The sequencing input was PBMCs. These TCRs come from a woman younger than 35 in good health and CMV-seronegative.

The rearrangement links TRBV9 to TRBJ2-3; 9 bases match TRBD2. Germline CDR1 is SGDLS and CDR2 is YYNGEE. V lost 0 bases, J lost 2 bases, and 13 bases stayed unmatched. This CDR3 is built from 19 residues. The CDR3 coding sequence is TGTGCCAGCAGCGTAGGGCCCGGGGGGCTAGCGGGGCACACAGATACGCAGTATTTT. This encodes CASSVGPGGLAGHTDTQYF.

The chain couples TRBV18 to TRBJ2-1; 8 bases fit TRBD1. There are 17 residues in the CDR3. After removal of 2 bases from V and 3 bases from J, the junction contained 9 bases not matched to a gene. Germline CDR1 reads KGHSH; CDR2 reads LQKENI. The CDR3 region is CASSPAIGQGLYNEQFF. DNA of the CDR3: TGTGCCAGCTCACCAGCGATTGGACAGGGCCTCTACAATGAGCAGTTCTTC.

This chain joins TRBV11-1 and TRBJ2-7; 8 nucleotides align to TRBD1. Germline CDR1 is SGHAT and CDR2 is FQDESV (reference sequence). The CDR3 is made up of 15 amino acids. V dropped 1 base and J dropped 3; count of bases not matched to a gene: 5. CDR3 protein: CASSLEDRDDYEQYF. The CDR3 DNA reads TGTGCCAGCAGCTTAGAGGACAGGGACGACTACGAGCAGTACTTC.

This clone was seen once. A junction end diverges from the germline sequence, so it may reflect a read error. This sequence joins TRBV28 and TRBJ2-6; D is perhaps TRBD1 (5 bases). The CDR3 spans 19 residues. Per the germline V gene, CDR1 is MDHEN and CDR2 is SYDVKM. The CDR3 region has the DNA TGTGCCAGCAGTTTCCTTCAGTTCCGACCCCCCTCTGGGGCCAACGGCCTGACTTTC. The encoded protein is CASSFLQFRPPSGANGLTF.

Points on this clone: An end of the junction differs from the germline gene, which may be a read error. The CDR3 region is CASSGGGRAGNSQYF. Here the CDR3 DNA reads TGTGCCAGCAGCGGTGGCGGGAGGGCCGGGAACAGTCAGTACTTC. The chain carries TRBV2 and TRBJ2-4, with 9 bases aligning to TRBD2. Germline V gene sequence: CDR1 SNHLY, CDR2 FYNNEI. This CDR3 contains 15 residues.

The rearrangement joins TRBV15 to TRBJ2-7; 8 bases agree with TRBD1. This CDR3 region has 19 residues. V lost 4 bases, J lost 0 bases, and 17 bases stayed unmatched. The germline V gene encodes CDR1 LNHNV and CDR2 YYDKDF (reference sequence). CDR3 sequence: CATSTSGGVPPLRSYEQYF. CDR3 nucleotide sequence: TGTGCCACCAGCACTTCAGGGGGCGTACCCCCCTTGCGCTCCTACGAGCAGTACTTC.

This clone is a singleton in its sample. The chain couples TRBV7-9 to TRBJ2-3, with TRBD1 identical over 8 bases. Germline V gene data show CDR1 as SEHNR and CDR2 as FQNEAQ (reference sequence). V lost 3 bases, J lost 5 bases, and 7 bases stayed unmatched. The length of the CDR3 is 15 residues. The CDR3 DNA sequence: TGTGCCAGCAGCTTGGGGGACAGGCAGGGAGATACGCAGTATTTT. It encodes CASSLGDRQGDTQYF.

This clone has a single count. This chain links TRBV9 with TRBJ2-3; D perhaps matches TRBD2 (6 bases). This CDR3 spans 14 amino acids. The V end lost 3 bases, the J end lost 1 base, and 9 bases lay between the germline ends. Per germline, CDR1 SGDLS and CDR2 YYNGEE. The CDR3 DNA is TGTGCCAGCAGCGCGGGACTTCGCACAGATACGCAGTATTTT. It specifies CASSAGLRTDTQYF.

The rearrangement uses TRBV5-4 and TRBJ1-3; no clear D gene. The CDR3 consists of 16 residues. V shed 0 bases and J shed 0 bases, with 10 bases lying between them. Germline V gene sequence: CDR1 SGHNT, CDR2 YYREEE (reference sequence). CDR3 sequence (DNA): TGTGCCAGCAGCTTGGTCACAGCCAACTCTGGAAACACCATATATTTT. Translated: CASSLVTANSGNTIYF.

The J gene is TRBJ2-1, the V gene TRBV7-3; 10 bases are shared with TRBD2. With V trimmed by 5 bases and J by 3 bases, 4 bases remained unmatched. This CDR3 has 15 amino acids. Germline CDR1 and CDR2: SGHTA and FQGTGA. CDR3 nucleotide sequence: TGTGCCAGCAGCGCGACTAGCGGGTACTACAATGAGCAGTTCTTC. Its translation is CASSATSGYYNEQFF. The whole variable domain, filled in from reference TRBV7-3 and TRBJ2-1, reads GAGVSQTPSNKVTEKGKYVELRCDPISGHTALYWYRQSLGQGPEFLIYFQGTGAADDSGLPNDRFFAVRPEGSVSTLKIQRTERGDSAVYLCASSATSGYYNEQFFGPGTRLTVL.

The chain uses TRBV7-3 and TRBJ2-1, with TRBD2 identical over 13 bases. CDR1 and CDR2 (germline): SGHTA, FQGTGA. V lost 0 bases and J lost 9; bases outside the gene matches: 2. This CDR3 contains 15 residues. The CDR3 sequence: CASSLTGLAGTEQFF. DNA for the CDR3: TGTGCCAGCAGCTTAACGGGACTAGCGGGAACTGAGCAGTTCTTC.

V gene TRBV27 combines with J gene TRBJ2-7, with 11 bases aligning to TRBD2. J lost 3 bases, V lost 6 bases, and 4 bases had no gene match. From germline, CDR1 is MNHEY and CDR2 SMNVEV (reference sequence). The CDR3 runs 14 residues. CDR3 region: CASRVTSGDYEQYF. CDR3 bases: TGTGCCAGCAGGGTGACTAGCGGGGACTACGAGCAGTACTTC.

The chain is built from TRBV5-1 and TRBJ2-7, with TRBD2 matching over 13 bases. This CDR3 comprises 18 residues. V lost 4 bases to trimming and J lost 3 bases; unmatched junction nucleotides: 13. Germline V CDR1 and CDR2: SGHRS, YFSETQ. CDR3: CASSQQSGTSGNYYEQYF. As DNA, the CDR3 is TGCGCCAGCAGCCAACAATCCGGGACTAGCGGGAACTACTACGAGCAGTACTTC.

V is TRBV19 and J is TRBJ1-6; unclear D gene. V was cut by 6 bases and J by 0 bases, with 15 bases left in between. The CDR3 is 17 residues long. Germline V gives CDR1 LNHDA, CDR2 SQIVND (reference sequence). CDR3 protein: CASRREGSSSYNSPLHF. The CDR3 nucleotides are TGTGCCAGTAGAAGAGAGGGCAGCAGCTCCTATAATTCACCCCTCCACTTT.

The rearrangement links TRBV7-8 to TRBJ2-7, with TRBD1 identical over 7 bases. Germline V CDR1 and CDR2: SGHVS, FQNEAQ. The junction had 12 bases not matched to a gene; V was cut back by 1 base and J by 6 bases. The CDR3 extends over 16 amino acids. This chain's CDR3 is CASSLGGPRQGGEQYF. The CDR3 DNA sequence: TGTGCCAGCAGCTTAGGAGGGCCGAGACAGGGCGGCGAGCAGTACTTC.

The DNA of the CDR3 is TGTGCCAGCAGTTTATGGGCAACAGGGGGCGAAATGACTAATGAAAAACTGTTTTTT. Translation gives CASSLWATGGEMTNEKLFF. The rearrangement joins TRBV27 to TRBJ1-4; TRBD1 aligns across 9 bases. The CDR3 is made up of 19 amino acids. CDR1 is MNHEY and CDR2 is SMNVEV in the germline V gene (reference sequence). V was pared by 1 base and J by 2 bases, with 11 bases of the junction left unmatched.

The rearrangement joins TRBV2 to TRBJ1-5; D is perhaps TRBD1 (5 bases). This CDR3 comprises 13 residues. Germline CDR1 is SNHLY and CDR2 is FYNNEI. V lost 1 base to trimming and J lost 5 bases, with 6 bases between them. This chain's CDR3 is CASSEGGDQPQHF. Here the CDR3 DNA reads TGTGCCAGCAGTGAAGGGGGGGATCAGCCCCAGCATTTT.

The chain carries TRBV9 and TRBJ1-5, with D unclear. V was pared by 3 bases and J by 6 bases, with 19 bases between. The germline V gene has CDR1 SGDLS and CDR2 YYNGEE. This CDR3 is 16 amino acids long. The CDR3 here is CASSAGNTEGFQPQHF. CDR3 in DNA: TGTGCCAGCAGCGCTGGGAATACGGAGGGCTTTCAGCCCCAGCATTTT.